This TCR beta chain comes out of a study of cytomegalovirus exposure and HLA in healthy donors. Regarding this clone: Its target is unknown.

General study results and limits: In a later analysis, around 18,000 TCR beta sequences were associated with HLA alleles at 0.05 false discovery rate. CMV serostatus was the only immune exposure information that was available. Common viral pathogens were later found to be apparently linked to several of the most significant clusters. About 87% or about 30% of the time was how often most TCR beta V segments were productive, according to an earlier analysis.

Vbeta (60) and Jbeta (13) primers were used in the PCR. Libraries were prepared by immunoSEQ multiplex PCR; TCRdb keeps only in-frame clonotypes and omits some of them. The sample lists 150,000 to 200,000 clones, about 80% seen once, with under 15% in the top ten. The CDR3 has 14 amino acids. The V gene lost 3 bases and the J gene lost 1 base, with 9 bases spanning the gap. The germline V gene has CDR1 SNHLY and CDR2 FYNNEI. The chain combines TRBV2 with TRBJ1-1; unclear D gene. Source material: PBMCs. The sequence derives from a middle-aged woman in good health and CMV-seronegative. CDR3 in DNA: TGTGCCAGCAGTGATCCGACATCGAACACTGAAGCTTTCTTT. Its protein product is CASSDPTSNTEAFF. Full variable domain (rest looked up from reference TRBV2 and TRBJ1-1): EPEVTQTPSHQVTQMGQEVILRCVPISNHLYFYWYRQILGQKVEFLVSFYNNEISEKSEIFDDQFSVERPDGSNFTLKIRSTKLEDSAMYFCASSDPTSNTEAFFGQGTRLTVV.